The 22 T cell receptor beta chains below all came from one sample that was sequenced in a study of blood T cell repertoires in COVID-19. Measured with immunoSEQ multiplex PCR; TCRdb has only the in-frame clones, and not every one. The sample contains some 200,000 clones, 84% of which appear only once. The specimen sequenced was PBMCs or T cells enriched from blood (not recorded which). Source of these receptors: a man between 35 and 55 years old who had recovered from COVID-19.

The rearrangement uses TRBV11-2 and TRBJ1-1; D is undetermined. The V gene's germline CDR1 is SGHAT and CDR2 FQNNGV. The CDR3 length is 13 residues. Trimming cost V 2 bases and J 4 bases, with 8 bases left between them. The CDR3 DNA sequence: TGTGCCAGCAGCTTATCGGGGTCCACTGAAGCTTTCTTT. The encoded protein is CASSLSGSTEAFF.

The chain has TRBV4-1 and TRBJ1-4; the D is unclear. The V gene lost 0 bases and the J gene lost 1 base, with 18 bases spanning the gap. The CDR3 totals 19 residues. Germline lookup yields CDR1 MGHRA and CDR2 YSYEKL. CDR3: CASSQDRWTEGLTNEKLFF. The CDR3, as DNA: TGCGCCAGCAGCCAAGATCGGTGGACCGAGGGTTTAACTAATGAAAAACTGTTTTTT.

In the case of this clone: Within the sample, other DNA sequences also encode this same CDR3. The chain has TRBV30 and TRBJ1-5, with D tentatively TRBD1 (6 bases). The CDR3 has 14 amino acids. Germline V gene sequence: CDR1 GTSNPN, CDR2 SVGIG (reference sequence). V was cut by 0 bases and J by 1 base, with 7 bases left in between. The CDR3 loop reads CAWSVGGSNQPQHF. The CDR3 DNA reads as TGTGCCTGGAGTGTTGGGGGCAGCAATCAGCCCCAGCATTTT.

The V gene is TRBV9, the J gene TRBJ2-1, with TRBD1 matching 8 bases. The CDR3 loop spans 14 amino acids. The ends lost 3 bases at V and 8 bases at J; junction bases unmatched: 7. Germline CDR1 and CDR2: SGDLS and YYNGEE. Written as DNA, the CDR3 is TGTGCCAGCAGCGCCGGGACAGGCGGCGATGAGCAGTTCTTC. Protein: CASSAGTGGDEQFF.

This rearrangement joins TRBV6-5 to TRBJ2-3, with D possibly being TRBD1 (6 bases). This CDR3 has 14 amino acids. Deletions cut 6 bases from V and 0 bases from J, with 10 bases between. The V gene's germline CDR1 is MNHEY and CDR2 SVGAGI. The CDR3 loop is CASRTGTSTDTQYF. CDR3 in DNA: TGTGCCAGCAGGACAGGAACTAGCACAGATACGCAGTATTTT.

The V and J genes are TRBV5-1 and TRBJ2-1; TRBD1 aligns across 7 bases. With 5 bases clipped from V and 3 bases from J, the junction kept 5 bases outside the gene matches. The CDR3 spans 14 residues. Per the germline V gene, CDR1 is SGHRS and CDR2 is YFSETQ. CDR3 DNA: TGCGCCAGCAGTAGGGGACAGATCTACAATGAGCAGTTCTTC. Translated: CASSRGQIYNEQFF.

The V and J genes are TRBV6-5 and TRBJ1-1, with TRBD1 as a possible D gene (5 bases). Trimming cost V 5 bases and J 11 bases, with 12 bases left between them. There are 11 residues in the CDR3. Looked up from germline, CDR1 is MNHEY and CDR2 is SVGAGI. The CDR3 bases are TGTGCCAGCAGTCGCGGACAAGAGGCTTTCTTT. Its translation is CASSRGQEAFF.

This chain links TRBV19 with TRBJ1-2; TRBD1 matches 9 bases. The J segment lost 6 bases and the V segment lost 8 bases, leaving 7 bases of the junction unmatched. Germline CDR1 LNHDA, CDR2 SQIVND (reference sequence). The CDR3 contains 13 residues. The CDR3 loop is CASSTGTGNGYTF. The CDR3 region has the DNA TGTGCCAGTTCGACCGGGACAGGGAATGGCTACACCTTC.

This chain connects TRBV10-3 to TRBJ1-3, with TRBD1 as a possible D gene (5 bases). Trimming removed 7 bases at V and 4 bases at J, with 11 bases between. This CDR3 contains 13 residues. CDR1 and CDR2 from the germline V gene are ENHRY and SYGVKD. The CDR3 DNA reads TGTGCCATCACACGAGACAGAGGAAACACCATATATTTT. Translating it yields CAITRDRGNTIYF.

This clone was recorded a few times. The V gene is TRBV7-2, the J gene TRBJ1-5; 7 bases line up with TRBD1. The V and J ends lost 1 base and 2 bases, in that order; junction bases with no gene match: 5. The CDR3 is 16 amino acids. Germline CDR1 reads SGHTA; CDR2 reads FQGNSA. CDR3 loop: CASSLGGTVGNQPQHF. DNA for the CDR3: TGTGCCAGCAGCTTAGGGGGGACAGTGGGCAATCAGCCCCAGCATTTT.

The chain combines TRBV3-1 (or the pseudogene TRBV3-2) with TRBJ1-2; 7 bases map to TRBD1. The CDR3 covers 15 residues. Germline V gene lookup returns CDR1 LGHDT and CDR2 YNNKEL (reference sequence). V lost 1 base to trimming and J lost 7 bases; unmatched junction nucleotides: 9. CDR3 amino acids: CASSQVRDSPSGYTF. As DNA, the CDR3 is TGTGCCAGCAGCCAAGTTCGGGACAGTCCCTCTGGCTACACCTTC.

Here the CDR3 DNA reads TGTGCCAGCAGCTTAGTCGGGGAGAACACTGAAGCTTTCTTT. This gives the protein CASSLVGENTEAFF. V is TRBV7-9 and J is TRBJ1-1; no reliable D call. Germline V CDR1 and CDR2: SEHNR, FQNEAQ (reference sequence). The germline V and J ends were trimmed by 1 base and 1 base, with 7 bases remaining between them. The CDR3 extends over 14 amino acids.

This clone was picked up one time. V usage is TRBV9 and J usage is TRBJ2-3, with 8 positions matching TRBD2. CDR1 is SGDLS, CDR2 YYNGEE, per germline. CDR3 length: 15 residues. Trimming removed 0 bases from V and 7 bases from J; junction bases left unmatched: 7. The CDR3 coding sequence is TGTGCCAGCAGCGTAGCCAGCGGGGGCGGGAATACGCAGTATTTT. Translated: CASSVASGGGNTQYF.

This clone was picked up many times. The V gene is TRBV12-3 or TRBV12-4, the J gene TRBJ1-5, with D uncertain. The CDR3 consists of 13 residues. V dropped 6 bases and J dropped 8 bases, with 14 bases sitting between them. This CDR3 reads CASRRSPGEPQHF. In nucleotides, the CDR3 is TGTGCCAGCAGACGAAGTCCCGGGGAGCCCCAGCATTTT.

The chain carries TRBV2 and TRBJ2-3, with D perhaps matching TRBD1 (5 bases). Germline CDR1 and CDR2: SNHLY and FYNNEI. Trimming took 6 bases from V and 5 from J, leaving 12 bases between them. The CDR3 is made up of 13 amino acids. The DNA of the CDR3 is TGTGCCAGCAGAGGGGTCCGGTTAGATACGCAGTATTTT. It codes for CASRGVRLDTQYF. Full variable domain (remainder filled in from reference TRBV2 and TRBJ2-3): EPEVTQTPSHQVTQMGQEVILRCVPISNHLYFYWYRQILGQKVEFLVSFYNNEISEKSEIFDDQFSVERPDGSNFTLKIRSTKLEDSAMYFCASRGVRLDTQYFGPGTRLTVL.

V and J are TRBV10-3 and TRBJ2-6; 8 bases line up with TRBD1. V shed 6 bases and J 0 bases; nucleotides not matched to a gene: 7. Germline CDR1 ENHRY, CDR2 SYGVKD. This CDR3 has 17 amino acids. The CDR3 DNA is TGTGCCATCAGGCAACTAACAGGGGGCTCTGGGGCCAACGTCCTGACTTTC. Translating it yields CAIRQLTGGSGANVLTF.

A few counts support this clone. The chain carries TRBV4-2 and TRBJ2-2, with 8 nucleotides matching TRBD1. CDR1 and CDR2 (germline): LGHNA, YNFKEQ. Trimming cost V 3 bases and J 5 bases; bases outside gene matches: 5. CDR3 length: 15 amino acids. CDR3 protein: CASSQDRVVTGELFF. Here the CDR3 DNA reads TGTGCCAGCAGCCAGGACAGGGTGGTGACCGGGGAGCTGTTTTTT.

The V call is TRBV5-5, the J call TRBJ2-7, with TRBD1 identical over 11 bases. The J segment lost 2 bases and the V segment lost 3 bases, leaving 4 bases of the junction unmatched. The CDR3 has 15 amino acids. Germline lookup yields CDR1 SGHKS and CDR2 YYEKEE (reference sequence). CDR3 nucleotides: TGTGCCAGCAGCTCGGGGACAGGGGGGACCTACGAGCAGTACTTC. This gives the protein CASSSGTGGTYEQYF.

The rearrangement joins TRBV7-9 to TRBJ1-2; TRBD1 agrees at 8 bases. The germline V gene encodes CDR1 SEHNR and CDR2 FQNEAQ (reference sequence). V dropped 5 bases and J dropped 5; count of bases not matched to a gene: 7. There are 14 residues in the CDR3. The CDR3 nucleotides read TGTGCCAGCAGCCCAGGACAGGGAATATATGGCTACACCTTC. Translated: CASSPGQGIYGYTF.

As for this clone: The same CDR3 is also encoded by other DNA sequences in this sample. This chain joins TRBV5-1 and TRBJ2-7; 7 positions match TRBD1. Germline-derived CDR1 and CDR2 are SGHRS and YFSETQ. The CDR3 is 14 amino acids. Trimming removed 3 bases from V and 2 bases from J; junction bases left unmatched: 5. CDR3 residues: CASSSRQGTYEQYF. The CDR3 DNA reads TGCGCCAGCAGCTCACGACAGGGTACCTACGAGCAGTACTTC.

The chain carries TRBV29-1 and TRBJ1-3; unclear D gene. CDR1 is SQVTM, CDR2 ANQGSEA, per germline. This CDR3 is built from 11 residues. V was shortened by 5 bases and J by 3 bases, with 5 bases between the two germline ends. The CDR3 bases are TGCAGCGTTCGGGTTGGAAACACCATATATTTT. As protein: CSVRVGNTIYF.

The chain employs TRBV9 and TRBJ1-3; 7 bases match TRBD1. The germline V gene has CDR1 SGDLS and CDR2 YYNGEE. The CDR3 consists of 14 residues. V lost 4 bases and J lost 8; bases outside the gene matches: 9. Here the CDR3 DNA reads TGTGCCAGCAGCCCTAGACAGGGAACGGACACCATATATTTT. This encodes CASSPRQGTDTIYF.